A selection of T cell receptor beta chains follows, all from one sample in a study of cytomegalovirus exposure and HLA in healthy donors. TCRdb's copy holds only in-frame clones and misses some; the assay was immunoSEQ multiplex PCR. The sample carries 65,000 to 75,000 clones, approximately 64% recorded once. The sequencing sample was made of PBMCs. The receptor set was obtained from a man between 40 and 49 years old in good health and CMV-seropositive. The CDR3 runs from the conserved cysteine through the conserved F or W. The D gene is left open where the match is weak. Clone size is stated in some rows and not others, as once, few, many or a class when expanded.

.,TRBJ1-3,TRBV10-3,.,CAISESLGPGNTIYF,TGTGCCATCAGTGAGTCGTTGGGCCCTGGAAACACCATATATTTT
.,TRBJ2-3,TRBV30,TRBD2,CAHGGATDTQYF,TGTGCCCACGGGGGGGCCACAGATACGCAGTATTTT
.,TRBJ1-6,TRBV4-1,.,CASSQKWLDRGSPLHF,TGCGCCAGCAGCCAAAAATGGCTAGATAGAGGGTCACCCCTCCACTTT
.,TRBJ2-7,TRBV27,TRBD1,CASSWGQGKYEQYF,TGTGCCAGCAGTTGGGGACAGGGGAAGTACGAGCAGTACTTC
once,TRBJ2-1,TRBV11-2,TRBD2,CASSLGTSRHNEQFF,TGTGCCAGCAGCCTCGGGACTAGCAGACACAATGAGCAGTTCTTC
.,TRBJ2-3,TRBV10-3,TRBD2,CAISESMTTSGRRDTQYF,TGTGCCATCAGTGAGTCGATGACTACTAGCGGGAGAAGGGATACGCAGTATTTT
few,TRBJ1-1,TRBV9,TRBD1,CASSSGSRDRDRSAEAFF,TGTGCCAGCAGCAGTGGGTCCCGGGACAGGGACCGTAGCGCTGAAGCTTTCTTT
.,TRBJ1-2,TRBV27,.,CASSSGGNYGYTF,TGTGCCAGCAGTTCGGGGGGTAACTATGGCTACACCTTC
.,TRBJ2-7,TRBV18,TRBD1,CASSPPGTGDSGEQYF,TGTGCCAGCTCCCCCCCCGGGACAGGGGACTCCGGCGAGCAGTACTTC
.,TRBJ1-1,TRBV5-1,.,CASSLRARLDTEAFF,TGCGCCAGCAGCTTGAGGGCCCGACTAGACACTGAAGCTTTCTTT
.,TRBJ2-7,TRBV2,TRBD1,CASTPGTGRTEQYF,TGTGCCAGCACCCCCGGGACAGGGCGAACCGAGCAGTACTTC
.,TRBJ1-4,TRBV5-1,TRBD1,CASSFARQGDSLNEKLFF,TGCGCCAGCAGCTTTGCTAGACAGGGTGATTCATTGAATGAAAAACTGTTTTTT
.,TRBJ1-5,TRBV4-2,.,CASSQDWRGDAQPQHF,TGTGCCAGCAGCCAAGATTGGAGGGGTGATGCGCAGCCCCAGCATTTT
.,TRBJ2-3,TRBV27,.,CASRSGASTDTQYF,TGTGCCAGCCGGAGCGGAGCTAGCACAGATACGCAGTATTTT